The present T cell receptor (beta chain) was sequenced within a study of regulatory T cells in long-lasting Graves disease. Investigators prepared the TCR beta libraries by applying iRepertoire HTBI primers and Arm-PCR of CDR3 regions. TCRdb independently ran MiXCR on the multiplex PCR reads; one entry per CDR3 protein. The table has about 460,000 distinct CDR3 sequences, 12% to 15% seen once. The germline CDR1 and CDR2 sequences are GTSNPN and SVGIG (reference sequence). With 2 bases removed from V and 6 bases from J, the gap between germline ends came to 11 bases. The CDR3 is 13 residues long. Time point noted: newly diagnosed GD, antithyroid drugs for less than 3 months. The TCR library was made from RNA that had been extracted from PBMCs in TRIzol. This clonotype came up many times. These data were also filed under a second study, of T cells in Graves' hyperthyroidism and ophthalmopathy.

This clonotype was sampled from a woman in her forties or fifties with Graves disease. The sample here was peripheral blood mononuclear cells (PBMCs), taken at new diagnosis, from a patient treated with antithyroid drugs. The rearrangement joins TRBV30 to TRBJ2-1; D possibly corresponds to TRBD1 (5 bases). CDR3 coding DNA: TGTGCCTGGAGTAGTGACAGAAGCAATGAGCAGTTCTTC. Its protein product is CAWSSDRSNEQFF. The full variable domain, rest sourced from reference TRBV30 and TRBJ2-1, is SQTIHQWPATLVQPVGSPLSLECTVEGTSNPNLYWYRQAAGRGLQLLFYSVGIGQISSEVPQNLSASRPQDRQFILSSKKLLLSDSGFYLCAWSSDRSNEQFFGPGTRLTVL.